This T cell receptor beta chain is from a study of early T cells in non-severe SARS-CoV-2 infection. Study overall: The chains were unpaired, and the sequenced material was bulk RNA from unsorted whole blood.

This CDR3 region has 15 residues. The germline V gene has CDR1 MNHEY and CDR2 SVGEGT. Unmatched junction bases numbered 8, after V lost 6 bases and J lost 5 bases. MiXCR was run by TCRdb on the 5' RACE reads, yielding one entry per CDR3 protein. In the table there are more than 75,000 distinct CDR3 sequences, 13% to 15% of which are singletons. Sequenced material: whole blood. V and J are TRBV6-2 or TRBV6-3 and TRBJ2-5, with 11 bases fitting TRBD1. The origin of this receptor is an adult who was a healthcare worker with PCR-confirmed SARS-CoV-2 infection or an uninfected control (not recorded which). CDR3 sequence reads: CASSPRGQGDETQYF. In nucleotides, the CDR3 is TGTGCCAGCAGCCCTCGGGGACAGGGGGACGAGACCCAGTACTTC.